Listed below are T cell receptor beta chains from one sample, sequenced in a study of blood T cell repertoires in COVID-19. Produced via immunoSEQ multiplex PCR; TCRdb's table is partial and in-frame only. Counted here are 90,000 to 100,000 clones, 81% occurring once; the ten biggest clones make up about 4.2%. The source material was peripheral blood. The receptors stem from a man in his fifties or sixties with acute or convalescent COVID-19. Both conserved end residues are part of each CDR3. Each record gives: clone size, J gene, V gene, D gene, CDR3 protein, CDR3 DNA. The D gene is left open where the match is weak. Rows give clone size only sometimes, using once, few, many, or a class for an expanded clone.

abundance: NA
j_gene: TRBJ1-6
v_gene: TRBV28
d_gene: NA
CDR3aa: CASSFLSVGYNSPLHF
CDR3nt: TGTGCCAGCAGTTTTTTGAGTGTCGGCTATAATTCACCCCTCCACTTT

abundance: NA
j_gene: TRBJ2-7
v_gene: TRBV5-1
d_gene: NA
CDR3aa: CASSLEGGSYEQYF
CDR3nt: TGCGCCAGCAGCTTGGAAGGAGGCTCCTACGAGCAGTACTTC

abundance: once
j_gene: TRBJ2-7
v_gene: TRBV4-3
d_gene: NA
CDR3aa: CASSQIRDSRYEQYF
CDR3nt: TGCGCCAGCAGCCAGATCAGGGACTCCCGCTACGAGCAGTACTTC

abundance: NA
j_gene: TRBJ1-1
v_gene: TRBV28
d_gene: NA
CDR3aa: CASSFSGMNTEAFF
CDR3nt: TGTGCCAGCAGTTTCTCAGGGATGAACACTGAAGCTTTCTTT

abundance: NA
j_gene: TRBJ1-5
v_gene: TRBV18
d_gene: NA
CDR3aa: CASSPSFEEPQHF
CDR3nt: TGTGCCAGCTCACCAAGCTTCGAAGAGCCCCAGCATTTT

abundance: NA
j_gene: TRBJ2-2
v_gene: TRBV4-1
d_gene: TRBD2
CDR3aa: CASSQDLVLAGGPGELFF
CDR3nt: TGCGCCAGCAGCCAAGATCTCGTACTAGCGGGGGGGCCCGGGGAGCTGTTTTTT

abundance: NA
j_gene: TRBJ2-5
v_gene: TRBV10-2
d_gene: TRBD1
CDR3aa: CASGTGGLRETQYF
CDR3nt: TGCGCCAGTGGGACAGGGGGCTTAAGAGAGACCCAGTACTTC

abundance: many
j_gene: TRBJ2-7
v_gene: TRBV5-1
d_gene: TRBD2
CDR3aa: CASSLFDDSGRVYEQYF
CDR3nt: TGCGCCAGCAGCTTGTTTGATGATAGCGGGAGAGTCTACGAGCAGTACTTC

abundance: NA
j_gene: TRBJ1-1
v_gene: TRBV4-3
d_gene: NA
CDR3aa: CASSQLGGHTEAFF
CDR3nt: TGCGCCAGCAGCCAACTCGGGGGTCACACTGAAGCTTTCTTT

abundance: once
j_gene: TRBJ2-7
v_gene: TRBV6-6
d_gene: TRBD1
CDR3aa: CASSYSRQGRGEQYF
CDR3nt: TGTGCCAGCAGTTACTCAAGACAGGGAAGGGGGGAGCAGTACTTC

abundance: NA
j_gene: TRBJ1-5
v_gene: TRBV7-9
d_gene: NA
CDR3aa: CASSLGQSNQPQHF
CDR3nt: TGTGCCAGCAGCTTAGGACAAAGCAATCAGCCCCAGCATTTT

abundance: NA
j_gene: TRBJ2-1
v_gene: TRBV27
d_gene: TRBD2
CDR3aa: CASSSGLAGFNEQFF
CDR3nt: TGTGCCAGCAGTTCGGGACTAGCGGGATTCAATGAGCAGTTCTTC

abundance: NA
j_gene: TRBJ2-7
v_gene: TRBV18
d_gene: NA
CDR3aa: CASSETPYEQYF
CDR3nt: TGTGCCAGCTCCGAGACTCCCTACGAGCAGTACTTC

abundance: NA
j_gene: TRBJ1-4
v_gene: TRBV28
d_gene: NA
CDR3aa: CASSLVDSNEKLFF
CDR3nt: TGTGCCAGCAGTTTAGTCGACAGTAATGAAAAACTGTTTTTT

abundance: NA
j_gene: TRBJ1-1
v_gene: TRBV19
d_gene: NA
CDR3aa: CASRRTNTEAFF
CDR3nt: TGTGCCAGTAGGCGTACGAACACTGAAGCTTTCTTT

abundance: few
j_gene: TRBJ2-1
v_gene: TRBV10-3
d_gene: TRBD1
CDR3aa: CAISGTGTGEQFF
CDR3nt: TGTGCCATCAGTGGGACAGGGACCGGGGAGCAGTTCTTC

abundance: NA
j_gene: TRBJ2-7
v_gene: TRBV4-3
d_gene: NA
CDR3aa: CASSRLADSSYEQYF
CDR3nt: TGCGCCAGCAGCCGTCTGGCGGATAGCTCCTACGAGCAGTACTTC

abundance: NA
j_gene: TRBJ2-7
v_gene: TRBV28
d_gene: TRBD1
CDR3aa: CASSFNARTGVYEQYF
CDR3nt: TGTGCCAGCAGTTTTAATGCGAGGACAGGGGTTTACGAGCAGTACTTC

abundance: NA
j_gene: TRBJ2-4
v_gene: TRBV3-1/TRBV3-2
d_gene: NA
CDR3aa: CASSLQVAKNIQYF
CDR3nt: TGTGCCAGCAGCCTCCAGGTAGCCAAAAACATTCAGTACTTC

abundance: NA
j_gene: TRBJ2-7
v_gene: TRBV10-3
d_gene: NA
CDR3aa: CAISESSGVSYEQYF
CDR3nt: TGTGCCATCAGTGAGTCGTCGGGGGTCTCCTACGAGCAGTACTTC

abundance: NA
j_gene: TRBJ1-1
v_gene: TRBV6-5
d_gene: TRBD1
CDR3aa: CASSTPTGEDTEAFF
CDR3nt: TGTGCCAGCAGTACCCCAACAGGGGAGGACACTGAAGCTTTCTTT

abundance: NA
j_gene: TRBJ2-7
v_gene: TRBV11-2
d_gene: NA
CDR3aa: CASSFLQGWAGATSYEQYF
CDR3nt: TGTGCCAGCAGCTTCTTACAGGGCTGGGCGGGAGCCACGTCCTACGAGCAGTACTTC

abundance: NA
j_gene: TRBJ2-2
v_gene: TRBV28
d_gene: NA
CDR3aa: CASSSDSSNTGELFF
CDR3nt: TGTGCCAGCAGTTCGGACTCATCGAACACCGGGGAGCTGTTTTTT

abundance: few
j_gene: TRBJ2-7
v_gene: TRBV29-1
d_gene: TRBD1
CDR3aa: CSVGGDRLSYEQYF
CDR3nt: TGCAGCGTTGGGGGGGACAGGCTTTCCTACGAGCAGTACTTC

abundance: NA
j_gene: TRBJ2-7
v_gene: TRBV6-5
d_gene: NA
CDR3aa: CASSPIRGGLGEQYF
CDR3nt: TGTGCCAGCAGTCCCATACGTGGGGGACTGGGCGAGCAGTACTTC

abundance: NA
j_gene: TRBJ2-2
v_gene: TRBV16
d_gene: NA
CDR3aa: CASSRTETNLNTGELFF
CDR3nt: TGTGCCAGCAGTAGGACAGAGACGAACTTGAACACCGGGGAGCTGTTTTTT

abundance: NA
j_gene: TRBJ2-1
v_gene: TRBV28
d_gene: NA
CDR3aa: CASSSRVGSSYNEQFF
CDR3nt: TGTGCCAGCAGTTCACGAGTGGGGAGCTCCTACAATGAGCAGTTCTTC

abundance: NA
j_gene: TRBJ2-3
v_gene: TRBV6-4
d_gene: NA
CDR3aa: CASSDSPSDTNTDTQYF
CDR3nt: TGTGCCAGCAGTGACTCTCCTTCGGACACTAACACAGATACGCAGTATTTT

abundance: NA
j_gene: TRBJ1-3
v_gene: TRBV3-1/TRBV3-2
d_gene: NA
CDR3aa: CASSPSLSSGNTIYF
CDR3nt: TGTGCCAGCAGCCCTAGCCTAAGCTCTGGAAACACCATATATTTT

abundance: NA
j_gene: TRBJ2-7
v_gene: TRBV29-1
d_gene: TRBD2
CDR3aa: CSVEPSGAPYEQYF
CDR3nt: TGCAGCGTTGAACCTAGCGGGGCCCCCTACGAGCAGTACTTC

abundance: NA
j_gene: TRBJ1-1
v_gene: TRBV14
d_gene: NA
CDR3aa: CASSQVRFLSGGLGAEAFF
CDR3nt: TGTGCCAGCAGCCAAGTTAGGTTTTTGTCGGGGGGGCTTGGGGCTGAAGCTTTCTTT

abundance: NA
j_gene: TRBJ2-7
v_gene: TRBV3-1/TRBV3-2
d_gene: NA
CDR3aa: CASSQESLTGQTYEQYF
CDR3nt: TGTGCCAGCAGCCAAGAGAGCTTGACAGGTCAAACCTACGAGCAGTACTTC

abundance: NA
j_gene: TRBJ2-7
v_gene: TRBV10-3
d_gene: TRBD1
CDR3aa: CAIRGDGTAPYEQYF
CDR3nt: TGTGCCATCCGTGGAGACGGGACAGCTCCATACGAGCAGTACTTC

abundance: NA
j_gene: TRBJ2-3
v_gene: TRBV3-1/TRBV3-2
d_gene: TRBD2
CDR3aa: CASSLGLAGFADTQYF
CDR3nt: TGTGCCAGCAGCCTGGGACTAGCGGGGTTTGCAGATACGCAGTATTTT

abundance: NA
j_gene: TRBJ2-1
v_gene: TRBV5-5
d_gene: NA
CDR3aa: CASSRDYNEQFF
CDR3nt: TGTGCCAGCAGCCGGGACTACAATGAGCAGTTCTTC

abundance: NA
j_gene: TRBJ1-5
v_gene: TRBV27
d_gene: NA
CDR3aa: CASSFRSNQPQHF
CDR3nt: TGTGCCAGCAGTTTTCGTTCCAATCAGCCCCAGCATTTT

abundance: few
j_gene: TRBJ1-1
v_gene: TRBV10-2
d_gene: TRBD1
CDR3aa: CASILGQAKTEAFF
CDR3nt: TGCGCCAGCATCTTAGGACAGGCCAAAACTGAAGCTTTCTTT